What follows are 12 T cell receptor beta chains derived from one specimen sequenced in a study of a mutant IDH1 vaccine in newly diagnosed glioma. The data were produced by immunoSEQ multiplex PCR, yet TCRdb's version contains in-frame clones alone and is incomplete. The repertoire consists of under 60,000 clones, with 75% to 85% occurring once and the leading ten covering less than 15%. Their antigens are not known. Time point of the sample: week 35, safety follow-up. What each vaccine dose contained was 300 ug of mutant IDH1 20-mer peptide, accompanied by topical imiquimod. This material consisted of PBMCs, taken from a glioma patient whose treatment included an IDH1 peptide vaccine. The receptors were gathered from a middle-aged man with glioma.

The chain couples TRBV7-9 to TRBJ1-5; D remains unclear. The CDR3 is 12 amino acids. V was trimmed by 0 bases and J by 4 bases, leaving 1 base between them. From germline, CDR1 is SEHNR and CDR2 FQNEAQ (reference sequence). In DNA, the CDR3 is TGTGCCAGCAGCTTAGCGAATCAGCCCCAGCATTTT. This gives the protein CASSLANQPQHF.

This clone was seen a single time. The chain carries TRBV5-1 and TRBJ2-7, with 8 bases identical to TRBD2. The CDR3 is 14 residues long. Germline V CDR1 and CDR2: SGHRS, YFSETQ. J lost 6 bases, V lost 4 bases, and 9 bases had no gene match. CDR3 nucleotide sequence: TGCGCCAGCAGCCGAGCGGGAGAGAAGGGCGAGCAGTACTTC. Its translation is CASSRAGEKGEQYF.

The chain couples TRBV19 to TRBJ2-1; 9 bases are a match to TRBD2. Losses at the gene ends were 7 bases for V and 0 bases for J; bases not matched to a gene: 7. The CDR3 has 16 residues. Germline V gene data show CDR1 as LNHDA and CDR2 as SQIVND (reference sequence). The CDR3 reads CASTRLAGSSYNEQFF. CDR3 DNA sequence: TGTGCCAGTACTCGCCTAGCGGGGAGCTCCTACAATGAGCAGTTCTTC.

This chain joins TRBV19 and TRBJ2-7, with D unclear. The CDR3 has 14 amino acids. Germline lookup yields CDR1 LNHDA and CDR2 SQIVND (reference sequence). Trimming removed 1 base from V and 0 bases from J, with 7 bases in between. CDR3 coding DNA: TGTGCCAGTAGTATAGGCAGGCTCTCCTACGAGCAGTACTTC. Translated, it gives CASSIGRLSYEQYF.

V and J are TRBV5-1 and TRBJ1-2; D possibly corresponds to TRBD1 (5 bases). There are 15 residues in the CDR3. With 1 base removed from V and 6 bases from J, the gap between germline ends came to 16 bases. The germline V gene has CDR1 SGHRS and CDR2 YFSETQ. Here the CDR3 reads CASSLWDEGGNGYTF. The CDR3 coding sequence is TGCGCCAGCAGCTTGTGGGACGAGGGAGGGAATGGCTACACCTTC.

The CDR3 nucleotides read TGCGCCAGCAGCTCGGACAGGGCCAATTCACCCCTCCACTTT. Translated: CASSSDRANSPLHF. This chain joins TRBV5-1 and TRBJ1-6; 8 bases agree with TRBD1. CDR3 size: 14 residues. V trimming: 3 bases; J trimming: 7 bases; junction bases outside the gene matches: 3. From germline, CDR1 is SGHRS and CDR2 YFSETQ.

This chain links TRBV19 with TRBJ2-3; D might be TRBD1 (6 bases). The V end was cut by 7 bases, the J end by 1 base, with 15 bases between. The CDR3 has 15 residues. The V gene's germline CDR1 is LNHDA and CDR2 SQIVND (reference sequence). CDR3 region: CASIGAGAGTDTQYF. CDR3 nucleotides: TGTGCCAGTATAGGGGCAGGGGCCGGCACAGATACGCAGTATTTT.

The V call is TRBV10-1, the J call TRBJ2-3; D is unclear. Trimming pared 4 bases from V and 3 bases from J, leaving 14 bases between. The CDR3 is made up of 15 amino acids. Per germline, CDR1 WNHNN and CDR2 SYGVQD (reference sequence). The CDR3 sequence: CASSGGSEGTDTQYF. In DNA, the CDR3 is TGCGCCAGCAGTGGGGGTTCGGAAGGGACAGATACGCAGTATTTT.

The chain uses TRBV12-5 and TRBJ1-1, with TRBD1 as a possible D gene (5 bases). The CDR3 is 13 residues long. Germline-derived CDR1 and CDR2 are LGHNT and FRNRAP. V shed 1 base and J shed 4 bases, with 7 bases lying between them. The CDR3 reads CASGLDGGTEAFF. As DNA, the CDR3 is TGTGCTAGTGGTTTGGACGGGGGCACTGAAGCTTTCTTT.

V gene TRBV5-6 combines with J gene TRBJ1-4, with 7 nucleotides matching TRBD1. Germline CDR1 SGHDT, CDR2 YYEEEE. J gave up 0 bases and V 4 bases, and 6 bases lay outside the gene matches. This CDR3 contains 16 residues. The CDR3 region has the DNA TGTGCCAGCAGCCGAACGGGACAGACAACTAATGAAAAACTGTTTTTT. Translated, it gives CASSRTGQTTNEKLFF.

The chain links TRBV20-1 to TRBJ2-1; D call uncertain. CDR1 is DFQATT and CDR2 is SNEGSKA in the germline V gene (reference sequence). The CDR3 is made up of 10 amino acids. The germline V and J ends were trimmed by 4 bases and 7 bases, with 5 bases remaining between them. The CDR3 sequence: CSATSNEQFF. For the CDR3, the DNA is TGCAGTGCTACTTCGAATGAGCAGTTCTTC.

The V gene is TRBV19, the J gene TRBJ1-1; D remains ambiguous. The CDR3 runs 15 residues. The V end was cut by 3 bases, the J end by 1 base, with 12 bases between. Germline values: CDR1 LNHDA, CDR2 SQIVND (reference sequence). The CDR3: CASSIDRTRNTEAFF. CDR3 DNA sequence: TGTGCCAGTAGTATTGACCGGACGAGGAACACTGAAGCTTTCTTT.